This T cell receptor (beta chain) was sequenced during a study of T-cell memory formation after mild COVID-19. Overall study context: Across donors, TCR clusters were largely donor specific.

The V gene's germline CDR1 is KGHSH and CDR2 LQKENI. V was pared by 5 bases and J by 4 bases, with 2 bases of the junction left unmatched. CDR3 size: 14 residues. Study-wide results and limits: Clones contracting across day 15 to 85 had a balanced CD4/CD8 profile; later expanding clones leaned CD4+. The CD4+ clones that contracted clustered mainly within CM and EM, and the CD8+ clones concentrated in EMRA. Some clones that responded were present in memory (sampled pre-infection), which suggests cross-reactive memory joined.

Comments on this clonotype: Its antigen is undetermined.

Each CDR3 protein is one row after TCRdb ran MiXCR on the 5' RACE reads. Among around 340,000 distinct CDR3 sequences, approximately 15% were seen once, and the ten largest hold 22%. The receptor was derived from a man aged 18 to 30 who had mild COVID-19 (a few samples of this study predate the infection). Cell type and time point are not known. The sequenced material came from PBMCs or a T cell subset sorted from them (not recorded which). J is TRBJ2-5 and V is TRBV18; the match to TRBD2 covers 12 bases. In DNA, the CDR3 is TGTGCCAGCTCAACGGGACTAGCGGGAGAGACCCAGTACTTC. It codes for CASSTGLAGETQYF.